This T cell receptor (beta chain) comes out of a study of shared clonotypes between healthy human individuals. Whole-study findings and limits: There were few donors, and this limited the genetic and exposure-history diversity represented.

The CDR3 is 16 amino acids. V was pared by 0 bases and J by 0 bases, with 9 bases between. Germline V gene data show CDR1 as SGHVS and CDR2 as FQNEAQ. On this clone: No antigen is known for it.

Using immunoSEQ multiplex PCR, the repertoire was profiled, and TCRdb retains in-frame clones only, with some absent. The sample shows a few hundred thousand clones, around 78% of them seen only once. This receptor was obtained from a woman aged 35 to 49 in good health. Some clones in this sample may be carry-over from other donors' samples. This chain connects TRBV7-8 to TRBJ1-3; no clear D. Source material: PBMCs. DNA of the CDR3: TGTGCCAGCAGCTTAGCGCTGATCAGCTCTGGAAACACCATATATTTT. Its translation: CASSLALISSGNTIYF.